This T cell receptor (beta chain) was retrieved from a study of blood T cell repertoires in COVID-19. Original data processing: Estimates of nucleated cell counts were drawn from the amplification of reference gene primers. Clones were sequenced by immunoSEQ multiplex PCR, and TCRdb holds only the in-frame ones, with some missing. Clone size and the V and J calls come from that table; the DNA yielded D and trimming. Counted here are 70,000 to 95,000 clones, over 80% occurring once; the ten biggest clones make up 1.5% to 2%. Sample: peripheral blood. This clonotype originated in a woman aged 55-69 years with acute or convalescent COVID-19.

The CDR3: CASSLPGTVNTEAFF. The DNA of the CDR3 is TGCGCCAGCAGCTTGCCCGGGACAGTGAACACTGAAGCTTTCTTT. The rearrangement links TRBV5-1 to TRBJ1-1; 7 bases agree with TRBD1. The CDR3 totals 15 residues. V was pared by 1 base and J by 0 bases, with 3 bases of the junction left unmatched. Germline V gives CDR1 SGHRS, CDR2 YFSETQ.